This T cell receptor (beta chain) was recovered during a study of T cell changes during pregnancy in multiple sclerosis. Using immunoSEQ multiplex PCR, the repertoire was profiled, and TCRdb retains in-frame clones only, with some absent. Here the sample spans 50,000 or so clones, nearly 95% being singletons. This clone has only one observation. The J segment lost 7 bases and the V segment lost 0 bases, leaving 6 bases of the junction unmatched. The CDR3 sequence is 15 residues long. The germline CDR1 and CDR2 sequences are SGHAT and FQNNGV. V is TRBV11-2 and J is TRBJ2-1; 7 positions match TRBD2. This receptor was identified in a female donor with multiple sclerosis, enrolled in a pregnancy study. The sample in question was CD4+ T cells from peripheral blood mononuclear cells, obtained in the second trimester of pregnancy. CDR3 protein: CASSLDRTRANEQFF. The CDR3 DNA is TGTGCCAGCAGCTTAGATCGGACTAGGGCTAATGAGCAGTTCTTC. Full variable domain (remainder filled in from reference TRBV11-2 and TRBJ2-1): EAGVAQSPRYKIIEKRQSVAFWCNPISGHATLYWYQQILGQGPKLLIQFQNNGVVDDSQLPKDRFSAERLKGVDSTLKIQPAKLEDSAVYLCASSLDRTRANEQFFGPGTRLTVL.